The 22 T cell receptor beta chains in this list originate from one sample, sequenced in a study of blood T cell repertoires in COVID-19 (dated by TCRdb to about 2020). Receptor amplification or capture employed the immunoSEQ multiplex PCR assay. TCRdb obtained this table from immuneACCESS and retained in-frame rearrangements with V and J assigned. These tables miss some clones; where compared with another copy, unresolved V genes account for less than half of the shortfall, and the remainder is unexplained. The sample table holds about 270,000 clones, of which approximately 89% were seen once. The leading ten clones occupy under 2.5% of the sample. Specimen: PBMCs or T cells enriched from blood (not recorded which). The receptors come from a woman aged 55 to 70 who had recovered from COVID-19.

The chain has TRBV12-3 or TRBV12-4 and TRBJ1-2, with a possible D match to TRBD1 (5 bases). V was trimmed by 3 bases and J by 6 bases, leaving 8 bases between them. This CDR3 has 12 amino acids. CDR3 region: CASSFTGDGYTF. The CDR3 DNA follows: TGTGCCAGCAGTTTCACAGGAGATGGCTACACCTTC.

This chain uses TRBV5-1 with TRBJ1-1, with 9 bases lining up with TRBD1. CDR3 length: 14 residues. Germline assignment: CDR1 SGHRS and CDR2 YFSETQ. V lost 4 bases and J lost 5; bases outside the gene matches: 6. In DNA form, the CDR3 reads TGCGCCAGCAGCGTACAGGGGGCCGGGACTGAAGCTTTCTTT. Its translation is CASSVQGAGTEAFF.

The rearrangement links TRBV7-3 to TRBJ2-7; TRBD1 matches at 9 bases. CDR3 length equals 15 residues. Looked up from germline, CDR1 is SGHTA and CDR2 is FQGTGA. After removal of 2 bases from V and 4 bases from J, the junction contained 6 bases not matched to a gene. The CDR3 DNA is TGTGCCAGCAGCTTAGCCGGGACAGGGCAGTACGAGCAGTACTTC. Protein product: CASSLAGTGQYEQYF.

The chain links TRBV10-1 to TRBJ2-5; D remains unclear. Trimming shortened V by 4 bases and J by 0 bases, and 12 bases separated the two germline ends. CDR3 size: 15 residues. Germline V gene lookup returns CDR1 WNHNN and CDR2 SYGVQD (reference sequence). This chain's CDR3 is CASSGEETYQETQYF. For the CDR3, the DNA is TGCGCCAGCAGTGGAGAGGAGACGTACCAAGAGACCCAGTACTTC.

In its sample, this clone was seen once. This chain joins TRBV28 and TRBJ1-2; D not resolved. Germline lookup yields CDR1 MDHEN and CDR2 SYDVKM. CDR3 size: 13 residues. Trimming took 3 bases from V and 8 from J, leaving 13 bases between them. The CDR3 coding sequence is TGTGCCAGCAGTTTTTTAGACTTTCAGGGCTACACCTTC. Amino acids: CASSFLDFQGYTF.

This clone was recorded once. The rearrangement joins TRBV28 to TRBJ1-6, with 10 bases fitting TRBD1. The ends lost 4 bases at V and 10 bases at J; junction bases unmatched: 16. CDR3 length: 18 amino acids. CDR1 is MDHEN and CDR2 is SYDVKM in the germline V gene. The CDR3 sequence: CASSSPLGTGDFRSPLHF. The CDR3 DNA follows: TGTGCCAGCAGTTCCCCACTAGGGACAGGGGATTTTCGATCACCCCTCCACTTT.

V usage is TRBV7-2 and J usage is TRBJ2-3; D is possibly TRBD1 (5 bases). The V gene's germline CDR1 is SGHTA and CDR2 FQGNSA. CDR3 length equals 16 residues. Trimming left V 2 bases short and J 1 base short, with 13 bases between. The CDR3 protein is CASSLSPSRGTDTQYF. The CDR3 bases are TGTGCCAGCAGCTTATCCCCCAGCAGGGGCACAGATACGCAGTATTTT.

V is TRBV4-2 and J is TRBJ1-5; the match to TRBD1 covers 10 bases. CDR3 length equals 16 residues. Germline V CDR1 and CDR2: LGHNA, YNFKEQ. V shed 0 bases and J 6 bases; nucleotides not matched to a gene: 5. The CDR3 protein is CASSQETGGFPQPQHF. DNA for the CDR3: TGTGCCAGCAGCCAAGAGACAGGGGGCTTCCCTCAGCCCCAGCATTTT.

V gene TRBV11-3 combines with J gene TRBJ2-1, with D unclear. The CDR3 runs to 13 residues. The V gene's germline CDR1 is SGHNT and CDR2 YENEEA. V was shortened by 4 bases and J by 7 bases, with 11 bases between the two germline ends. CDR3 sequence (DNA): TGTGCCAGCAGCTCTCGGGTTGAGAATGAGCAGTTCTTC. Its protein product is CASSSRVENEQFF.

The genes are TRBV2 and TRBJ1-2, with D possibly TRBD1 on 5 matching bases. This CDR3 has 16 amino acids. Between the trimmed V and J ends, which lost 0 bases and 6 bases, there was a span of 17 bases. Germline lookup yields CDR1 SNHLY and CDR2 FYNNEI. The CDR3 sequence is CASSEALRGGANGYTF. In nucleotides, the CDR3 is TGTGCCAGCAGTGAAGCGCTTCGGGGAGGGGCAAATGGCTACACCTTC.

The V and J genes are TRBV10-1 and TRBJ2-3, with 10 bases aligning to TRBD2. The CDR3 sequence is 15 residues long. The V gene end was trimmed by 3 bases and the J gene end by 1 base; junction bases not matched to a gene: 1. Per the germline V gene, CDR1 is WNHNN and CDR2 is SYGVQD (reference sequence). CDR3 sequence reads: CASSDTSGGTDTQYF. As DNA, the CDR3 is TGCGCCAGCAGTGATACTAGCGGGGGCACAGATACGCAGTATTTT.

The chain combines TRBV5-1 with TRBJ1-4; D possibly corresponds to TRBD1 (6 bases). This CDR3 has 15 residues. Germline CDR1 is SGHRS and CDR2 is YFSETQ. Between the trimmed V and J ends, which lost 4 bases and 8 bases, there was a span of 18 bases. The CDR3 coding sequence is TGCGCCAGCAGCCTCAATGACGGACAGCCCGAAAAACTGTTTTTT. Its translation is CASSLNDGQPEKLFF.

This clone was counted once. The gene calls are TRBV28 and TRBJ1-2; D uncertain. CDR1 MDHEN and CDR2 SYDVKM come from the germline V gene. This CDR3 is 12 amino acids long. Trimming cost V 6 bases and J 8 bases, with 13 bases left between them. The CDR3 reads CASSQTSGGYTF. The DNA of the CDR3 is TGTGCCAGCAGCCAGACATCGGGGGGCTACACCTTC.

The chain uses TRBV28 and TRBJ2-7, with 7 positions matching TRBD1. Germline lookup yields CDR1 MDHEN and CDR2 SYDVKM. J gave up 4 bases and V 1 base, and 4 bases lay outside the gene matches. CDR3 size: 14 residues. DNA of the CDR3: TGTGCCAGCAGTTTATACCAGGGGGTGTACGAGCAGTACTTC. It codes for CASSLYQGVYEQYF. Full variable domain (remainder filled in from reference TRBV28 and TRBJ2-7): DVKVTQSSRYLVKRTGEKVFLECVQDMDHENMFWYRQDPGLGLRLIYFSYDVKMKEKGDIPEGYSVSREKKERFSLILESASTNQTSMYLCASSLYQGVYEQYFGPGTRLTVT.

The chain has TRBV5-1 and TRBJ2-3; D is perhaps TRBD1 (5 bases). Germline assignment: CDR1 SGHRS and CDR2 YFSETQ. The CDR3 extends over 15 amino acids. Trimming took off 1 base at V and 3 bases at J, with 12 bases between the two ends. CDR3 sequence reads: CASSLQGQVTDTQYF. The CDR3 DNA reads as TGCGCCAGCAGCTTGCAGGGCCAGGTGACAGATACGCAGTATTTT. Filled out from reference TRBV5-1 and TRBJ2-3, the complete variable domain reads KAGVTQTPRYLIKTRGQQVTLSCSPISGHRSVSWYQQTPGQGLQFLFEYFSETQRNKGNFPGRFSGRQFSNSRSEMNVSTLELGDSALYLCASSLQGQVTDTQYFGPGTRLTVL.

The chain recombines TRBV11-2 with TRBJ2-1; D may be TRBD2 (5 bases). Germline values: CDR1 SGHAT, CDR2 FQNNGV. The V end lost 5 bases, the J end lost 0 bases, and 8 bases lay between the germline ends. CDR3 length: 14 amino acids. In nucleotides, the CDR3 is TGTGCCAGCAGCCTAGCTAGCTCCTACAATGAGCAGTTCTTC. It yields the protein CASSLASSYNEQFF.

The chain is built from TRBV7-9 and TRBJ1-6; unclear D gene. The germline V and J ends were trimmed by 5 bases and 0 bases, with 11 bases remaining between them. This CDR3 is 16 amino acids long. Germline V gives CDR1 SEHNR, CDR2 FQNEAQ (reference sequence). CDR3 amino acids: CASSHSGSSYNSPLHF. The CDR3, as DNA: TGTGCCAGCAGCCATAGCGGTAGCTCCTATAATTCACCCCTCCACTTT.

This clone was seen a single time. The sample carries other DNA sequences with the same CDR3. The chain employs TRBV28 and TRBJ1-5; tentatively, D is TRBD1 (6 bases). The germline V gene has CDR1 MDHEN and CDR2 SYDVKM. The CDR3 spans 14 residues. V lost 6 bases to trimming and J lost 3 bases, with 12 bases between them. The CDR3 here is CASRQGQFNQPQHF. The CDR3 DNA sequence: TGTGCCAGCAGACAGGGACAATTCAATCAGCCCCAGCATTTT.

This chain connects TRBV5-1 to TRBJ2-2; TRBD2 matches 8 bases. The CDR3 consists of 17 residues. CDR1 is SGHRS, CDR2 YFSETQ, per germline. V dropped 3 bases and J dropped 5; count of bases not matched to a gene: 12. The CDR3 DNA follows: TGCGCCAGCAGCTATGTTTCCGGGGGGGCCCGGACCGGGGAGCTGTTTTTT. It is translated as CASSYVSGGARTGELFF.

This chain links TRBV14 with TRBJ2-2; 7 nucleotides match TRBD2. V gave up 4 bases and J gave up 0 bases; unmatched junction bases: 5. CDR3 length: 16 residues. Germline V gene sequence: CDR1 SGHDN, CDR2 FVKESK. The CDR3 DNA is TGTGCCAGCAGCCTGGCTAGCGGAGCGAACACCGGGGAGCTGTTTTTT. Amino acid sequence: CASSLASGANTGELFF.

The V and J genes are TRBV20-1 and TRBJ2-1; unclear D gene. V gave up 6 bases and J gave up 9 bases, with 12 bases separating them. Germline CDR1 is DFQATT and CDR2 is SNEGSKA (reference sequence). The CDR3 runs 11 residues. DNA for the CDR3: TGCAGTGCCTTCCGCTATAGTGAGCAGTTCTTC. This gives the protein CSAFRYSEQFF.

This chain connects TRBV10-3 to TRBJ1-1, with 7 bases that match TRBD1. In germline, CDR1 is ENHRY, CDR2 SYGVKD. This CDR3 contains 14 residues. Trimming removed 6 bases from V and 1 base from J; junction bases left unmatched: 5. CDR3 DNA: TGTGCCATCAGAGGAACAGGGGCGAACACTGAAGCTTTCTTT. Translation gives CAIRGTGANTEAFF.